This TCR beta chain derives from a study of T cells after yellow fever vaccination. The CDR3 loop spans 14 amino acids. Germline V CDR1 and CDR2: MNHEY, SVGEGT. V lost 8 bases to trimming and J lost 0 bases, with 14 bases between them. Making TCR cDNA involved 5'RACE template switching, which added UMIs and a universal primer site. TCRdb re-called the 5' RACE reads through MiXCR, storing one row per CDR3 protein. In the table there are fewer than 450,000 distinct CDR3 sequences, roughly 4% of which are singletons. Study outcomes and limitations: Abundant bulk-derived clonotypes could contaminate FACS-sorted repertoires. Although most clonotypes did not, a small share appeared in both CD4 and CD8 compartments. Booster samples showed a return of most primary-vaccination clones (under 98% CD4, about 85% CD8).

The table lists this clonotype with a few counts. Its antigen is not known. V usage is TRBV6-2 or TRBV6-3 and J usage is TRBJ2-7; D gene ambiguous. The sequencing here drew on PBMCs, taken 5 days after the yellow fever booster vaccination. The TCR was taken from a man between 18 and 29 years old who received the YFV17D yellow fever vaccine. CDR3 sequence (DNA): TGTGCCAGCTGTCAGGTGGGCTACTCCTACGAGCAGTACTTC. Protein sequence: CASCQVGYSYEQYF.